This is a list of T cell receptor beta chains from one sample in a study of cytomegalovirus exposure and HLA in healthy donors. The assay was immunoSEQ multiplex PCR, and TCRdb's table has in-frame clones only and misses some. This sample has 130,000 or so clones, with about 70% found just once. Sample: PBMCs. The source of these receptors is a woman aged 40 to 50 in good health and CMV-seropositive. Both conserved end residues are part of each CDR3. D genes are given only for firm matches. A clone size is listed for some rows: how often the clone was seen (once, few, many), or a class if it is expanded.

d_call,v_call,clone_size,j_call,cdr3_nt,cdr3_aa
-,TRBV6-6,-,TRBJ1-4,TGTGCCATCCGTAGGACTGGGAATGAAAAACTGTTTTTT,CAIRRTGNEKLFF
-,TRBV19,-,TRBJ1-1,TGTGCCAGTAGTATAGCCCGGAACACTGAAGCTTTCTTT,CASSIARNTEAFF
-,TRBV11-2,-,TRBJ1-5,TGTGCCAGCAGCAACTTAGGCGGGAAAAATCAGCCCCAGCATTTT,CASSNLGGKNQPQHF
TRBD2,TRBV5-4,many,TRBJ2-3,TGTGCCAGCAGCTTCGGGCTAGCGGGAGGCACAGATACGCAGTATTTT,CASSFGLAGGTDTQYF
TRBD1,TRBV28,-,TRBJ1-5,TGTGCCAGCAGTCCGGGACAGGGGGGAAGGCCCCAGCATTTT,CASSPGQGGRPQHF
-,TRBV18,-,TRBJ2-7,TGTGCCAGCTCACCGGGACTCTTATCCTACGAGCAGTACTTC,CASSPGLLSYEQYF
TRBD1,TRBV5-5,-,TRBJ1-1,TGTGCCAGCAGCCATGGGACAGGGCTAGGACGGGCTTTCTTT,CASSHGTGLGRAFF
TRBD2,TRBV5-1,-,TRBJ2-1,TGCGCCAGCAGCTCTCGGACTAGCGGGAGGGCCGAGGCCTCCTACAATGAGCAGTTCTTC,CASSSRTSGRAEASYNEQFF
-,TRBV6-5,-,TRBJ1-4,TGTGCCAGCGGAGGGGAGGGGCTGCCCCTTGAAAAACTGTTTTTT,CASGGEGLPLEKLFF
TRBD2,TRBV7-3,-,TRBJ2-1,TGTGCCAGCAGCTCTAGACTAGCGGGAGGGCCAGGTGAGCAGTTCTTC,CASSSRLAGGPGEQFF
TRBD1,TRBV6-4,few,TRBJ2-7,TGTGCCAGCAGGAGGGACAGGGATCCCTCCTACGAGCAGTACTTC,CASRRDRDPSYEQYF
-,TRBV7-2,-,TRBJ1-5,TGTGCCAGCAGCTCCTCGTCGGGGTCGAGCAATCAGCCCCAGCATTTT,CASSSSSGSSNQPQHF
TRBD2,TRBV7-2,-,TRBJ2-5,TGTGCCAGCAGCTCAATTCGACCTAGCGGGGCCGGGCGAGAGACCCAGTACTTC,CASSSIRPSGAGRETQYF
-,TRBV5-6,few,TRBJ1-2,TGTGCCAGCAGCCCCGACCTCCGACAGTATGGCTACACCTTC,CASSPDLRQYGYTF
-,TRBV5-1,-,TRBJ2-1,TGCGCCAGCAGCTTACAGGACACTACCTACAATGAGCAGTTCTTC,CASSLQDTTYNEQFF
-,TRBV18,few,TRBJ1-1,TGTGCCAGCTCAACTCGGACAGAAGGGTACACTGAAGCTTTCTTT,CASSTRTEGYTEAFF
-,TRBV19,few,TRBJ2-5,TGTGCCAGTAGTATTCGGCAGGGGCGCGTGGAGACCCAGTACTTC,CASSIRQGRVETQYF
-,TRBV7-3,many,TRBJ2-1,TGTGCCAGCAGCTTAGAACTCGGGACACCTGGCAATGAGCAGTTCTTC,CASSLELGTPGNEQFF
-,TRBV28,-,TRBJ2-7,TGTGCCAGCAGTTCACCAGGGGAATCCTACGAGCAGTACTTC,CASSSPGESYEQYF
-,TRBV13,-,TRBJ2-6,TGTGCCAGCAGCTTATTGGGGGCAGGGGCCAACGTCCTGACTTTC,CASSLLGAGANVLTF
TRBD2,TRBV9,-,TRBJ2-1,TGTGCCAGCAGCCCAAGGGGGACTAGCGGGTATGAGCAGTTCTTC,CASSPRGTSGYEQFF
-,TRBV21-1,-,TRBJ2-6,TGTGCCAGCAGCAAATATCCGACAGGGGAAAATGCTGGGGCCAACGTCCTGACTTTC,CASSKYPTGENAGANVLTF
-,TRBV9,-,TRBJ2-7,TGTGCCAGCAGCGTAGCGTCGTTCTCCTACGAGCAGTACTTC,CASSVASFSYEQYF
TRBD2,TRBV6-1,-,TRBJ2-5,TGTGCCAGCAGTCCTAGCGGGAAAGAGACCCAGTACTTC,CASSPSGKETQYF
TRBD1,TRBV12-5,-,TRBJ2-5,TGTGCTAGTGGTTTGGGGGACAGGGGTACCCAAGAGACCCAGTACTTC,CASGLGDRGTQETQYF
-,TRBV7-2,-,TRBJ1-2,TGTGCCAGCAGCTTAGATGGAGCAGGGATATCCTCCTATGGCTACACCTTC,CASSLDGAGISSYGYTF
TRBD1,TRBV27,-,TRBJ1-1,TGTGCCAGCAGTCTGACAGGGTGGGTGAACACTGAAGCTTTCTTT,CASSLTGWVNTEAFF
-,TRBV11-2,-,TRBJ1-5,TGTGCCAGCAGCTCCCTGCAGAGCAATCAGCCCCAGCATTTT,CASSSLQSNQPQHF
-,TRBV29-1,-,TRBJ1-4,TGCAGCGTTGAAGATCAAAGGGCGGGAGGTGAAAAACTGTTTTTT,CSVEDQRAGGEKLFF
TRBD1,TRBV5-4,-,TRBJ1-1,TGTGCCAGCAGCCCCCCGGCAACAGGGGCCTTTGAAGCTTTCTTT,CASSPPATGAFEAFF
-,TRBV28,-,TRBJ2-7,TGTGCCAGCAGCCAGGCAGACCGCTCATACGAGCAGTACTTC,CASSQADRSYEQYF
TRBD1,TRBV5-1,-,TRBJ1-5,TGCGCCAGCAGCGAAGGGACAGGGGGCCTGCCCCAGCATTTT,CASSEGTGGLPQHF
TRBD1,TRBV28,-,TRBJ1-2,TGTGCCAGCAGTACCCGACAGGGGATCTACACCTTC,CASSTRQGIYTF